The sequence of this T cell receptor (beta chain) was determined in a study of T cell changes during pregnancy in multiple sclerosis. Repertoires were generated with immunoSEQ multiplex PCR, while TCRdb's copy carries only in-frame clones and drops some. The top ten hold around 0.7% of the sample, which has about 79,000 clones, about 94% seen once. The germline V and J ends were trimmed by 2 bases and 10 bases, with 11 bases remaining between them. There are 12 residues in the CDR3. The germline gives CDR1 MNHNS, CDR2 SASEGT. The chain employs TRBV6-1 and TRBJ1-2; maybe TRBD1 (5 bases). The material was peripheral blood, obtained in the second trimester of pregnancy. The receptor's source is a female donor in good health, enrolled as a control in a pregnancy study. Here the CDR3 reads CASSESDTSYTF. The CDR3 coding sequence is TGTGCCAGCAGTGAATCGGACACCTCCTACACCTTC.